These 12 T cell receptor beta chains were sequenced from one sample in a study of control samples from healthy donors and cancer patients. TCRdb's copy holds only in-frame clones and misses some; the assay was immunoSEQ multiplex PCR. The repertoire has some 120,000 clones, nearly 95% of them found once; the top ten carry over 2.5%. Sample: blood. These receptors were taken from a man aged 25 to 45 in good health.

The chain combines TRBV19 with TRBJ1-1; TRBD1 might be the D (6 bases). The CDR3 is 16 residues long. Trimming took off 4 bases at V and 3 bases at J, with 18 bases between the two ends. The V gene's germline CDR1 is LNHDA and CDR2 SQIVND (reference sequence). The CDR3 DNA is TGTGCCAGTAGTAGGGGACACGCACTTAGCGACACTGAAGCTTTCTTT. Translated, it gives CASSRGHALSDTEAFF.

This clone was counted once. The rearrangement links TRBV11-3 to TRBJ1-1; perhaps TRBD1 as D (5 bases). The germline V and J ends were trimmed by 2 bases and 6 bases, with 10 bases remaining between them. The CDR3 runs 13 residues. Looked up from germline, CDR1 is SGHNT and CDR2 is YENEEA. CDR3 in DNA: TGTGCCAGCAGCTTATGGGGGACCGCTGAAGCTTTCTTT. Translation: CASSLWGTAEAFF.

The chain combines TRBV5-1 with TRBJ2-7; D is tentatively TRBD1 or TRBD2 (5 bases each). The germline V gene encodes CDR1 SGHRS and CDR2 YFSETQ. Trimming stripped 4 bases from V and 4 bases from J, with 15 bases between. CDR3 length: 14 residues. The CDR3 DNA is TGCGCCAGCAGCCCTGCTTTGGGGACGTACGAGCAGTACTTC. Its protein is CASSPALGTYEQYF. Variable domain in full (rest from reference TRBV5-1 and TRBJ2-7): KAGVTQTPRYLIKTRGQQVTLSCSPISGHRSVSWYQQTPGQGLQFLFEYFSETQRNKGNFPGRFSGRQFSNSRSEMNVSTLELGDSALYLCASSPALGTYEQYFGPGTRLTVT.

The chain carries TRBV7-6 and TRBJ1-3, with D tentatively TRBD1 (5 bases). CDR3 size: 16 residues. Looked up from germline, CDR1 is SGHVS and CDR2 is FNYEAQ. V was clipped by 1 base and J by 2 bases, with 12 bases between them. The CDR3 region has the DNA TGTGCCAGCAGCTTAGTTCAGGGAAGAGCTGGAAACACCATATATTTT. The encoded protein is CASSLVQGRAGNTIYF.

J is TRBJ1-4 and V is TRBV6-6; 11 bases map to TRBD1. The CDR3 has 16 residues. The V gene end was trimmed by 5 bases and the J gene end by 10 bases; junction bases not matched to a gene: 12. The germline V gene has CDR1 MNHNY and CDR2 SVGAGI (reference sequence). CDR3 coding DNA: TGTGCCAGCAGTGGCCGGGACAGGGGGGTTGGAGGAAAACTGTTTTTT. Translated: CASSGRDRGVGGKLFF.

The V and J genes are TRBV5-1 and TRBJ1-1; 8 bases fit TRBD1. V was clipped by 3 bases and J by 11 bases; unmatched bases: 6. The CDR3 extends over 12 amino acids. Germline V lookup: CDR1 SGHRS, CDR2 YFSETQ. In DNA, the CDR3 is TGCGCCAGCAGCTCGGACAGGGTGTGGGCTTTCTTT. Encoded protein: CASSSDRVWAFF.

The gene calls are TRBV5-4 and TRBJ2-3; 14 bases agree with TRBD2. The germline V gene encodes CDR1 SGHNT and CDR2 YYREEE (reference sequence). Trimming cost V 4 bases and J 4 bases; bases outside gene matches: 8. CDR3 length: 17 residues. CDR3 amino acids: CASSPGLAGAGADTQYF. CDR3 coding DNA: TGTGCCAGCAGCCCGGGACTAGCGGGGGCCGGAGCAGATACGCAGTATTTT. The complete variable domain, with remaining parts taken from reference TRBV5-4 and TRBJ2-3, reads ETGVTQSPTHLIKTRGQQVTLRCSSQSGHNTVSWYQQALGQGPQFIFQYYREEENGRGNFPPRFSGLQFPNYSSELNVNALELDDSALYLCASSPGLAGAGADTQYFGPGTRLTVL.

J is TRBJ1-4 and V is TRBV3-1 (or the pseudogene TRBV3-2); D possibly corresponds to TRBD1 (5 bases). V was clipped by 0 bases and J by 0 bases, with 14 bases between them. CDR3 length equals 18 residues. Germline CDR1 LGHDT, CDR2 YNNKEL (reference sequence). The DNA for the CDR3 is TGTGCCAGCAGCCAAGATCTGTTTACGGGGGCAACTAATGAAAAACTGTTTTTT. It translates to CASSQDLFTGATNEKLFF.

The chain links TRBV15 to TRBJ1-6, with 7 bases fitting TRBD1. The germline gives CDR1 LNHNV, CDR2 YYDKDF (reference sequence). CDR3 length equals 16 residues. After removal of 6 bases from V and 6 bases from J, the junction contained 11 bases not matched to a gene. This CDR3 reads CATSIDAGTANSPLHF. The CDR3 DNA reads TGTGCCACCAGTATCGACGCCGGGACAGCTAATTCACCCCTCCACTTT.

This chain connects TRBV25-1 to TRBJ2-3; 7 bases are a match to TRBD1. The CDR3 length is 16 residues. J lost 2 bases, V lost 6 bases, and 11 bases had no gene match. CDR1 is MGHDK and CDR2 is SYGVNS in the germline V gene. The CDR3 spells CASRSGQTRYTDTQYF. The DNA of the CDR3 is TGTGCCAGCAGGTCGGGACAGACGCGTTACACAGATACGCAGTATTTT.

V gene TRBV7-8 combines with J gene TRBJ1-2; 8 nucleotides agree with TRBD1. The CDR3 runs to 15 residues. The germline gives CDR1 SGHVS, CDR2 FQNEAQ. After removal of 4 bases from V and 4 bases from J, the junction contained 8 bases not matched to a gene. The CDR3 spells CASSSSGQGFYGYTF. The CDR3 nucleotides are TGTGCCAGCAGCTCCTCTGGACAGGGCTTCTATGGCTACACCTTC.

The CDR3 DNA reads as TGTGCCAGCAGCTCCCGTAGGCGCGCGGGGCAGTACTTC. Amino acid sequence: CASSSRRRAGQYF. This chain links TRBV7-6 with TRBJ2-7, with a weak D call TRBD2 (5 bases). The CDR3 is 13 residues long. V was clipped by 4 bases and J by 9 bases, with 16 bases between them. Germline V CDR1 and CDR2: SGHVS, FNYEAQ.